This T cell receptor beta chain originates from a study of blood T cell repertoires in COVID-19. Germline CDR1 and CDR2: SGDLS and YYNGEE. The V gene lost 1 base and the J gene lost 3 bases, with 7 bases spanning the gap. The CDR3 sequence is 13 residues long. Per the study methods: Reference gene primer amplification yielded estimated nucleated cell counts. The method was immunoSEQ multiplex PCR; TCRdb's version includes in-frame clones alone and lacks a portion of them. The DNA was the basis for D and trimming; V, J and clone size are from that table. The profile shows fewer than 350,000 clones, 87% of them singletons.

This clonotype originated in a man aged 30 to 39 with COVID-19, enrolled during active disease. This chain joins TRBV9 and TRBJ1-1; D is ambiguous. Sequenced input: peripheral blood. Written as DNA, the CDR3 is TGTGCCAGCAGCGTAAATCATGACACTGAAGCTTTCTTT. Amino acid sequence: CASSVNHDTEAFF.